This T cell receptor beta chain was captured in a study of blood T cell repertoires in COVID-19. Germline V gives CDR1 SGHTA, CDR2 FQGNSA. V dropped 4 bases and J dropped 7; count of bases not matched to a gene: 11. The length of the CDR3 is 17 residues. How the authors handled the data: From reference gene primer amplification, estimates of nucleated cell counts were derived. TCRdb's table, derived via immunoSEQ multiplex PCR, lists solely in-frame clones and lacks some. V, J and clone size were drawn from that table, and D and trimming were deduced from the DNA. The table lists roughly 200,000 clones, 85% of them singletons, with around a sixth in the top ten.

The TCR originated in a man aged 40-49 years who had recovered from COVID-19. Sequencing used PBMCs or T cells enriched from blood (not recorded which). This sequence joins TRBV7-2 and TRBJ2-2, with TRBD1 identical over 11 bases. The CDR3: CASSSPMGQGGGGELFF. The CDR3 region has the DNA TGTGCCAGCAGCTCCCCCATGGGACAGGGGGGCGGCGGGGAGCTGTTTTTT.